Presented here are 12 T cell receptor beta chains from one specimen sequenced in a study of T-cell reconstitution after alpha-beta-depleted transplantation in children. Unique molecular identifiers featured in how the TCRbeta library was prepared. TCRdb used MiXCR to reprocess the PCR reads, holding one entry per CDR3 protein. The sample includes 700,000 or so distinct CDR3 sequences, approximately 14% seen only once; the top ten take around 0.79%. The sample consisted of PBMCs, taken before TCRalphabeta/CD19-depleted stem cell transplant. The receptors come from a girl aged 2 to 9 with congenital amegakaryocytic thrombocytopenia, due to receive a stem cell transplant.

There are many counts of this clonotype. J is TRBJ2-1 and V is TRBV20-1, with D tentatively TRBD2 (6 bases). Trimming cost V 1 base and J 0 bases, with 13 bases left between them. From germline, CDR1 is DFQATT and CDR2 SNEGSKA (reference sequence). This CDR3 spans 16 amino acids. CDR3 in DNA: TGCAGTGCTAGAGCTGGGCTAGCGAGCTCCTACAATGAGCAGTTCTTC. Translation gives CSARAGLASSYNEQFF.

This clonotype occurred many times. The chain carries TRBV20-1 and TRBJ1-5, with D perhaps matching TRBD1 (5 bases). The length of the CDR3 is 15 residues. The V gene lost 3 bases and the J gene lost 7 bases, with 19 bases spanning the gap. Germline V CDR1 and CDR2: DFQATT, SNEGSKA (reference sequence). CDR3 in DNA: TGCAGTGCTAGTCGGTGGGTGGCGGGGGTACAGCCCCAGCATTTT. It is translated as CSASRWVAGVQPQHF.

The chain has TRBV14 and TRBJ2-7, with 9 bases matching TRBD2. CDR1 SGHDN and CDR2 FVKESK come from the germline V gene. Trimming removed 4 bases from V and 2 bases from J; junction bases left unmatched: 6. This CDR3 comprises 15 residues. The CDR3 DNA is TGTGCCAGCAGCCCCCGAGCTAGCGGGACCTACGAGCAGTACTTC. Protein product: CASSPRASGTYEQYF.

This clonotype appeared many times. As DNA, the CDR3 is TGTGCCAGCAGTACCCTTCCCGGGACAGGGTGGGCTTTCTTT. Translated, it gives CASSTLPGTGWAFF. The chain carries TRBV27 and TRBJ1-1; 9 bases match TRBD1. The CDR3 covers 14 residues. Trimming took 5 bases from V and 11 from J; bases not matched to a gene: 12. Germline CDR1 reads MNHEY; CDR2 reads SMNVEV (reference sequence).

This chain links TRBV27 with TRBJ2-1, with D perhaps TRBD1 (6 bases). The CDR3 has 15 amino acids. The germline V and J ends were trimmed by 4 bases and 2 bases, with 12 bases remaining between them. From germline, CDR1 is MNHEY and CDR2 SMNVEV (reference sequence). CDR3 region: CASSYGTIPYNEQFF. The CDR3 coding sequence is TGTGCCAGCAGTTACGGGACAATCCCCTACAATGAGCAGTTCTTC.

This clonotype appeared many times. The chain recombines TRBV28 with TRBJ2-1; D is undetermined. From germline, CDR1 is MDHEN and CDR2 SYDVKM. The CDR3 runs 15 residues. With 3 bases removed from V and 2 bases from J, the gap between germline ends came to 11 bases. CDR3 coding DNA: TGTGCCAGCAGTTTCGTTAAAGTGGCCTACAATGAGCAGTTCTTC. Its protein product is CASSFVKVAYNEQFF.

This clonotype was counted between two and nine times. The genes are TRBV27 and TRBJ2-7; TRBD2 is a possible D gene (6 bases). Trimming took 3 bases from V and 5 from J, leaving 14 bases between them. CDR1 and CDR2 from the germline V gene are MNHEY and SMNVEV (reference sequence). The CDR3 has 14 amino acids. For the CDR3, the DNA is TGTGCCAGCAGTTTTTCCGGGAGAATCGACGAGCAGTACTTC. This encodes CASSFSGRIDEQYF.

V usage is TRBV4-2 and J usage is TRBJ2-7; D is ambiguous. The length of the CDR3 is 13 residues. Germline lookup yields CDR1 LGHNA and CDR2 YNFKEQ. V lost 4 bases and J 9 bases, leaving 16 bases between the germline ends. This CDR3 reads CASSPGLFCWQYF. In nucleotides, the CDR3 is TGTGCCAGCAGCCCCGGGCTATTCTGCTGGCAGTACTTC.

This clonotype was seen at least ten times. The chain employs TRBV5-1 and TRBJ2-3, with TRBD2 matching 7 bases. The germline CDR1 and CDR2 sequences are SGHRS and YFSETQ. Germline trimming cut 1 base from V and 5 bases from J; bases unmatched to any gene: 7. This CDR3 has 15 amino acids. CDR3 sequence: CASSLRRLAGDTQYF. The CDR3 bases are TGCGCCAGCAGCTTGCGAAGACTAGCAGGAGATACGCAGTATTTT.

The gene calls are TRBV28 and TRBJ2-1; D is possibly TRBD2 (6 bases). The ends were cut back, 5 bases at V and 4 bases at J, with 15 bases in the middle. The V gene's germline CDR1 is MDHEN and CDR2 SYDVKM. This CDR3 spans 15 amino acids. Here the CDR3 DNA reads TGTGCCAGCAGTCCCTTCGGGGGATTGTACAATGAGCAGTTCTTC. This translates into CASSPFGGLYNEQFF. Variable domain in full (rest from reference TRBV28 and TRBJ2-1): DVKVTQSSRYLVKRTGEKVFLECVQDMDHENMFWYRQDPGLGLRLIYFSYDVKMKEKGDIPEGYSVSREKKERFSLILESASTNQTSMYLCASSPFGGLYNEQFFGPGTRLTVL.

V is TRBV24-1 and J is TRBJ1-1, with TRBD1 as a possible D gene (5 bases). The CDR3 is 13 amino acids. CDR1 is KGHDR and CDR2 is SFDVKD in the germline V gene. The V end lost 10 bases, the J end lost 4 bases, and 15 bases lay between the germline ends. The CDR3 loop is CATQSGHSTEAFF. DNA for the CDR3: TGTGCCACGCAATCGGGGCATAGCACTGAAGCTTTCTTT.

This clonotype was recorded at least ten times. The J gene is TRBJ2-1, the V gene TRBV6-5, with D possibly being TRBD2 (6 bases). This CDR3 region has 16 residues. V was trimmed by 2 bases and J by 6 bases, leaving 17 bases between them. Germline CDR1 reads MNHEY; CDR2 reads SVGAGI. The CDR3 loop reads CASSYRRLVVGNEQFF. Written as DNA, the CDR3 is TGTGCCAGCAGTTACCGAAGACTAGTGGTAGGCAATGAGCAGTTCTTC.